The 19 T cell receptor beta chains in this list originate from one sample, sequenced in a study of long-term antiretroviral therapy in people with HIV. The run of the v3.0 immunoSEQ assay was at survey level. Sequenced by immunoSEQ multiplex PCR; TCRdb stores in-frame clones only, minus some. This table has 25,000 or so clones, around 78% appearing once. Here the sequenced sample was unsorted PBMCs, taken 1.5 years before starting antiretroviral therapy. The receptors were gathered from a man aged 18 to 30 with HIV.

The V call is TRBV9, the J call TRBJ1-2, with 8 bases matching TRBD1. J gave up 8 bases and V 4 bases, and 7 bases lay outside the gene matches. The CDR3 spans 13 residues. From germline, CDR1 is SGDLS and CDR2 YYNGEE. Here the CDR3 reads CASSPSRGLGYTF. CDR3 nucleotides: TGTGCCAGCAGCCCCTCCAGGGGGCTGGGCTACACCTTC.

The rearrangement links TRBV29-1 to TRBJ2-7, with D maybe TRBD2 (6 bases). Trimming pared 7 bases from V and 0 bases from J, leaving 25 bases between. The CDR3 is 17 residues long. Looked up from germline, CDR1 is SQVTM and CDR2 is ANQGSEA. CDR3 nucleotides: TGCAGCGCCCAAGGCAGCGGGCGGTCCCCTAGCTCCTACGAGCAGTACTTC. Protein product: CSAQGSGRSPSSYEQYF.

In this sample, this clone turned up a few times. This chain joins TRBV19 and TRBJ1-5; TRBD1 aligns across 9 bases. The CDR3 is made up of 16 amino acids. Germline V lookup: CDR1 LNHDA, CDR2 SQIVND (reference sequence). Losses at the gene ends were 4 bases for V and 3 bases for J; bases not matched to a gene: 7. The CDR3 nucleotides read TGTGCCAGTAGTACACCGGACAGGGGATACAATCAGCCCCAGCATTTT. This sequence encodes CASSTPDRGYNQPQHF.

The V call is TRBV28, the J call TRBJ1-2; TRBD1 matches at 8 bases. Germline lookup yields CDR1 MDHEN and CDR2 SYDVKM. The CDR3 runs 16 residues. The V gene end was trimmed by 5 bases and the J gene end by 4 bases; junction bases not matched to a gene: 12. The CDR3 bases are TGTGCCAGCAGTAGCCGGGGACAGGAATCCTCCTATGGCTACACCTTC. Encoded protein: CASSSRGQESSYGYTF.

This clone was picked up one time. The chain has TRBV9 and TRBJ2-7; D remains unclear. The CDR3 has 13 residues. The V gene's germline CDR1 is SGDLS and CDR2 YYNGEE. V lost 0 bases, J lost 1 base, and 5 bases lay in between. The CDR3 nucleotides are TGTGCCAGCAGCGTAGGTGCTTCCTACGAGCAGTACTTC. Translation: CASSVGASYEQYF.

The rearrangement uses TRBV10-3 and TRBJ1-2; D gene unclear. Trimming took off 2 bases at V and 5 bases at J, with 3 bases between the two ends. The CDR3 has 11 residues. Germline lookup yields CDR1 ENHRY and CDR2 SYGVKD. CDR3 coding DNA: TGTGCCATCAGTGAGCAGTATGGCTACACCTTC. As protein: CAISEQYGYTF.

This chain joins TRBV10-2 and TRBJ2-2; a weak D match, TRBD1 (5 bases). Trimming cost V 1 base and J 6 bases, with 9 bases left between them. The germline gives CDR1 WSHSY, CDR2 SAAADI. The CDR3 is 14 residues long. CDR3 residues: CASSEFGAAGELFF. Written as DNA, the CDR3 is TGCGCCAGCAGTGAGTTTGGGGCGGCCGGGGAGCTGTTTTTT.

The chain links TRBV18 to TRBJ2-7; maybe TRBD1 (5 bases). Deletions cut 1 base from V and 5 bases from J, with 12 bases between. The CDR3 sequence is 14 residues long. Germline V gene sequence: CDR1 KGHSH, CDR2 LQKENI. The CDR3 nucleotides read TGTGCCAGCTCACCACAGGGCAGGGCGAACGAGCAGTACTTC. Translated, it gives CASSPQGRANEQYF.

This chain connects TRBV4-3 to TRBJ2-5; a weak D match, TRBD2 (6 bases). The germline CDR1 and CDR2 sequences are LGHNA and YSLEER. V was cut by 1 base and J by 2 bases, with 17 bases left in between. CDR3 length: 17 residues. The CDR3 sequence: CASSQGGAGQIQETQYF. The CDR3 nucleotides are TGCGCCAGCAGCCAAGGGGGTGCGGGGCAGATTCAAGAGACCCAGTACTTC.

The gene calls are TRBV2 and TRBJ2-7; TRBD2 matches at 8 bases. Trimming at V came to 0 bases and at J to 3 bases, leaving 16 bases not matched to a gene. Germline V gene sequence: CDR1 SNHLY, CDR2 FYNNEI. The CDR3 has 19 residues. The CDR3 reads CASSEAPRASGFPLYEQYF. In DNA form, the CDR3 reads TGTGCCAGCAGTGAAGCCCCCCGGGCTAGCGGGTTCCCCCTCTACGAGCAGTACTTC.

The chain combines TRBV5-1 with TRBJ1-4, with a possible D match to TRBD1 (6 bases). The germline V gene has CDR1 SGHRS and CDR2 YFSETQ. The V and J ends lost 0 bases and 8 bases respectively, with 11 bases between them. This CDR3 comprises 14 residues. The CDR3 loop is CASSLGQGFEKLFF. For the CDR3, the DNA is TGCGCCAGCAGCTTGGGCCAGGGGTTCGAAAAACTGTTTTTT.

V is TRBV19 and J is TRBJ1-6; tentatively, D is TRBD1 (5 bases). Trimming took off 7 bases at V and 5 bases at J, with 18 bases between the two ends. This CDR3 comprises 16 residues. Germline-derived CDR1 and CDR2 are LNHDA and SQIVND (reference sequence). In DNA form, the CDR3 reads TGTGCCAGTACTTTAGCAGGGAATCTCGATAATTCACCCCTCCACTTT. This codes for CASTLAGNLDNSPLHF.

Points on this clone: Other DNA sequences in this sample translate to the same CDR3. The V gene is TRBV6-6, the J gene TRBJ2-1; perhaps TRBD2 as D (5 bases). Germline CDR1 reads MNHNY; CDR2 reads SVGAGI (reference sequence). Trimming cost V 8 bases and J 4 bases, with 12 bases left between them. The CDR3 sequence is 13 residues long. The CDR3 loop reads CASRTDPYNEQFF. The CDR3, as DNA: TGTGCCAGCCGGACTGATCCATACAATGAGCAGTTCTTC.

This clone has only one observation. This chain uses TRBV5-1 with TRBJ2-3; a weak D match, TRBD2 (6 bases). V dropped 5 bases and J dropped 2 bases, with 6 bases sitting between them. The CDR3 runs to 12 residues. Germline assignment: CDR1 SGHRS and CDR2 YFSETQ. CDR3 sequence reads: CASRRDTDTQYF. CDR3 nucleotide sequence: TGCGCCAGCAGGCGGGACACAGATACGCAGTATTTT.

Here the CDR3 reads CASSSASEGGMETQYF. Here the CDR3 DNA reads TGTGCCAGCAGCTCCGCCTCCGAGGGGGGGATGGAGACCCAGTACTTC. The J gene is TRBJ2-5, the V gene TRBV7-9; perhaps TRBD2 as D (7 bases). The germline CDR1 and CDR2 sequences are SEHNR and FQNEAQ (reference sequence). The CDR3 spans 16 residues. V shed 4 bases and J shed 5 bases, with 20 bases lying between them.

The chain is built from TRBV4-2 and TRBJ1-6, with D hard to call. CDR3 size: 16 residues. In germline, CDR1 is LGHNA, CDR2 YNFKEQ. V was trimmed by 0 bases and J by 9 bases, leaving 15 bases between them. The CDR3 protein is CASSQEIGSIGSPLHF. CDR3 coding DNA: TGTGCCAGCAGCCAAGAAATAGGCTCCATTGGTTCACCCCTCCACTTT.

The rearrangement links TRBV2 to TRBJ1-2; 7 nucleotides line up with TRBD1. This CDR3 contains 14 residues. Germline values: CDR1 SNHLY, CDR2 FYNNEI. V dropped 6 bases and J dropped 8; count of bases not matched to a gene: 12. CDR3 sequence reads: CASRRDRDGKGYTF. CDR3 bases: TGTGCCAGCAGGCGTGACAGGGACGGGAAGGGCTACACCTTC.

In its sample, this clone was seen a few times. The chain is built from TRBV7-8 and TRBJ1-1; no reliable D call. Germline values: CDR1 SGHVS, CDR2 FQNEAQ. The CDR3 has 12 residues. The CDR3 here is CVTGWLGTEAFF. The CDR3 region has the DNA TGTGTCACGGGCTGGCTAGGCACTGAAGCTTTCTTT.

The chain uses TRBV7-9 and TRBJ2-3; D call uncertain. V was clipped by 5 bases and J by 9 bases, with 9 bases between them. Germline V gene sequence: CDR1 SEHNR, CDR2 FQNEAQ (reference sequence). This CDR3 is 11 amino acids long. The chain's CDR3 is CASSLVGTQYF. Here the CDR3 DNA reads TGTGCCAGCAGCCTGGTTGGGACGCAGTATTTT.